This T cell receptor (beta chain) is drawn from a study of T cells in Graves' hyperthyroidism and ophthalmopathy. The CDR3 totals 16 residues. V lost 0 bases and J lost 5; bases outside the gene matches: 3. Germline V CDR1 and CDR2: SGHRS, YFSETQ. RNA transcripts gave rise to amplified TCR beta CDR3 regions. Researchers ran a first-round RT-PCR on the TCR CDR3 using the HTBI primer set. In TCRdb, the multiplex PCR reads were re-called with MiXCR into one record per CDR3 protein. This table has 490,000 or so distinct CDR3 sequences, under 25% appearing once. This clonotype was obtained from a woman aged 65 to 85 with Graves' ophthalmopathy. V usage is TRBV5-1 and J usage is TRBJ2-1; 12 bases fit TRBD1. The sequencing sample was made of blood. CDR3 sequence: CASSLGGTGGHNEQFF. The CDR3 DNA sequence: TGCGCCAGCAGCTTGGGCGGGACAGGGGGCCACAATGAGCAGTTCTTC.